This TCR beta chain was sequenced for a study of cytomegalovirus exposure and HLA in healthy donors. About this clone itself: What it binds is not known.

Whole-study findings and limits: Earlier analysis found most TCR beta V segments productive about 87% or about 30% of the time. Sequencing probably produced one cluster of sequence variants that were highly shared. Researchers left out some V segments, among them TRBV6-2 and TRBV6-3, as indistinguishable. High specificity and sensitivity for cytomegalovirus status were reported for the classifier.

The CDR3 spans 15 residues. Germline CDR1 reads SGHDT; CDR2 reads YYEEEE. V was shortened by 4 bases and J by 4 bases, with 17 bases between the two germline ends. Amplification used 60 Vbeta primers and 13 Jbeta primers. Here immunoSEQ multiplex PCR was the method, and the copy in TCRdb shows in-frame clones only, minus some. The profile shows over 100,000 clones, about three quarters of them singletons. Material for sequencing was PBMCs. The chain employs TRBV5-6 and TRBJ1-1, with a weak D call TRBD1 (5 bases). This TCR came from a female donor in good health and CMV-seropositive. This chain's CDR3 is CASSALTVVSTEAFF. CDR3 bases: TGTGCCAGCAGCGCATTGACAGTAGTCTCCACTGAAGCTTTCTTT. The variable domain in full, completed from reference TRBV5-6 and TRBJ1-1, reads DAGVTQSPTHLIKTRGQQVTLRCSPKSGHDTVSWYQQALGQGPQFIFQYYEEEERQRGNFPDRFSGHQFPNYSSELNVNALLLGDSALYLCASSALTVVSTEAFFGQGTRLTVV.